The clone carrying this T cell receptor beta chain was counted a few times. Use of 60 Vbeta and 13 Jbeta primers characterized the PCR. Assay used: immunoSEQ multiplex PCR; TCRdb lists only in-frame clones, some missing. Among about 250,000 clones listed, under 80% were seen once. The sample belongs to a study of cytomegalovirus exposure and HLA in healthy donors. The CDR3 is 13 residues long. Germline V gene lookup returns CDR1 SGHTA and CDR2 FQGNSA. Trimming removed 10 bases from V and 5 bases from J, with 15 bases in between. J is TRBJ2-1 and V is TRBV7-2; possible D gene TRBD2, 6 bases. Sequenced input: PBMCs. The receptor was derived from a female donor in good health and CMV-seronegative. CDR3 coding DNA: TGTGCCACCAGACTAGAGGTCCACAATGAGCAGTTCTTC. Encoded protein: CATRLEVHNEQFF.